The T cell receptor beta chain described here comes from a study of blood T cell repertoires in COVID-19. Study-level information: Spain, Italy and the United States supplied samples that represented acute and convalescent COVID-19. The cDNA or gDNA used as material had been derived from T cells, B-cell-depleted T cells, or PBMCs.

As originally analysed: Amplification of reference gene primers provided the estimated nucleated cell counts. The method was immunoSEQ multiplex PCR; TCRdb's version includes in-frame clones alone and lacks a portion of them. V, J and clone size are those of that table, while D and trimming were read from the DNA. Found here are more than 200,000 clones, 65% to 90% of them singletons; the top ten hold about 1.5%. There are 17 residues in the CDR3. This receptor was taken from a woman between 40 and 50 years old who had recovered from COVID-19. What was sequenced was peripheral blood. V usage is TRBV21-1 and J usage is TRBJ1-5; the D call of TRBD1 is as the table states it, not checked on the DNA. TRBV21-1 is reported as a pseudogene. The CDR3 nucleotides read TGTGCCAGCACCAGAAACCCGAGGCAGGGGATTTATCAGCCCCAGCATTTT. Translation gives CASTRNPRQGIYQPQHF.